This TCR beta chain emerged from a study of T-cell reconstitution after alpha-beta-depleted transplantation in children (dated by TCRdb to about 2016). Regarding the research as a whole: Using TCR repertoire profiling, the study followed T-cell immune reconstitution in a quantitative way in children after TCRalphabeta/CD19-depleted allogeneic hematopoietic cell transplantation.

This clonotype showed up just a few times. The antigen it recognizes is unknown. It has no much larger one-base neighbor in the sample; base qualities were not kept. Libraries came from PCR. For sequencing, an Illumina HiSeq 2500 was employed. Molecular barcoding was employed in the preparation of TCR libraries, with unique molecular identifiers being used to normalize TCRbeta repertoire quantification. Starting from the raw public reads, TCRdb applied fastp trimming at Q25, assembled clones with MiXCR and retained in-frame beta chains. Each CDR3 protein appears once, grouped with its most common genes and DNA. The table for this sample lists approximately 510,000 distinct CDR3 sequences; about a sixth of them were counted only once. 3.3% of the sample belongs to the ten largest clones. The CDR3 runs 17 residues from the cysteine to the phenylalanine. Left in the record is the CDR3 DNA by itself, 51 bases read in frame from the first base. The germline V gene gives CDR1 as MGHDK and CDR2 as SYGVNS. The germline V and J ends show losses of 6 bases and 5 bases respectively, and no gene match explains 17 bases of the junction.

This specimen consisted of PBMCs from the stem cell graft donor, obtained from the stem cell graft. Recombination connected TRBV25-1 to TRBJ1-1, and TRBD1 matches 8 of the central bases. The receptor's source is a human donor who donated a stem cell graft to a child with acute lymphoblastic leukemia. The CDR3 loop reads CASSLGMMRDRQTEAFF. The sequenced DNA: TGTGCCAGCAGCCTAGGAATGATGAGGGACAGGCAAACTGAAGCTTTCTTT.